These 20 T cell receptor beta chains share one sample of origin, sequenced in a study of CD8 T cells in ankylosing spondylitis. TCRdb re-derived calls from the 5' RACE reads in MiXCR, one entry per CDR3 protein. The table lists 250,000 or so distinct CDR3 sequences, 18% of them singletons, with under 40% in the top ten. The sample was blood, either unsorted or a sorted T cell fraction (not recorded which). These receptors were taken from a male donor with ankylosing spondylitis or in good health (not recorded which).

The rearrangement joins TRBV21-1 to TRBJ2-1; TRBD2 reflects the table's D call only, with no check against the DNA. TRBV21-1 is a pseudogene segment. CDR3 size: 16 residues. CDR3 in DNA: TGTGCCAGCAGCACAGCTAGCGGGAGGGCGCGTAATGAGCAGTTCTTC. Translating it yields CASSTASGRARNEQFF.

The J gene is TRBJ2-3, the V gene TRBV29-1, with TRBD2 identical over 11 bases. This CDR3 region has 15 residues. Germline lookup yields CDR1 SQVTM and CDR2 ANQGSEA. Trimming removed 0 bases from V and 8 bases from J; junction bases left unmatched: 7. CDR3 nucleotides: TGCAGCGTTGAAGATTTAGCGGGAGGGCCGGGTACGCAGTATTTT. It translates to CSVEDLAGGPGTQYF.

The V gene is TRBV29-1, the J gene TRBJ2-7; weak D call: TRBD1 (5 bases). This CDR3 spans 13 amino acids. In germline, CDR1 is SQVTM, CDR2 ANQGSEA. The V and J ends lost 3 bases and 4 bases respectively, with 13 bases between them. Here the CDR3 reads CSVEARDGYEQYF. The CDR3, as DNA: TGCAGCGTTGAGGCCAGGGATGGGTACGAGCAGTACTTC.

The CDR3 spells CASSPRGGLLGDEQFF. The CDR3 coding sequence is TGTGCCAGCAGCCCCAGAGGGGGACTCCTTGGGGATGAGCAGTTCTTC. The J gene is TRBJ2-1, the V gene TRBV9; D tentatively fits TRBD1 or TRBD2 (6 bases each). In germline, CDR1 is SGDLS, CDR2 YYNGEE. This CDR3 contains 16 residues. The ends were cut back, 4 bases at V and 8 bases at J, with 22 bases in the middle.

The chain carries TRBV12-3 or TRBV12-4 and TRBJ2-7; D call uncertain. The ends were cut back, 4 bases at V and 5 bases at J, with 15 bases in the middle. This CDR3 comprises 14 residues. The CDR3 sequence is CASSSGLTHNEQYF. The CDR3 region has the DNA TGTGCCAGCAGTTCTGGGTTGACACATAACGAGCAGTACTTC.

The rearrangement joins TRBV5-1 to TRBJ2-7; D call uncertain. Between the trimmed V and J ends, which lost 3 bases and 2 bases, there was a span of 18 bases. CDR1 is SGHRS, CDR2 YFSETQ, per germline. CDR3 length: 16 residues. The CDR3 loop reads CASSSVDATWPYEQYF. The CDR3 nucleotides are TGCGCCAGCAGCTCGGTCGACGCGACATGGCCCTACGAGCAGTACTTC.

V and J are TRBV10-3 and TRBJ2-4; 7 positions match TRBD2. The CDR3 is made up of 16 amino acids. Germline values: CDR1 ENHRY, CDR2 SYGVKD. V shed 2 bases, J shed 4 bases, and the junction held 8 bases outside the gene matches. CDR3 coding DNA: TGTGCCATCAGTGAGATGGGGGGAGGGCTTAAAAACATTCAGTACTTC. It specifies CAISEMGGGLKNIQYF.

This clonotype has only a few counts. V usage is TRBV12-3 or TRBV12-4 and J usage is TRBJ2-3; weak D call: TRBD2 (6 bases). V was shortened by 6 bases and J by 3 bases, with 13 bases between the two germline ends. The CDR3 is made up of 14 amino acids. For the CDR3, the DNA is TGTGCCAGCAGCTTCGGGACTTGGACAGATACGCAGTATTTT. This translates into CASSFGTWTDTQYF.

As DNA, the CDR3 is TGCGCCAGCAGCCTTTGGACTAGCGAGTACAATGAGCAGTTCTTC. This encodes CASSLWTSEYNEQFF. This chain links TRBV4-1 with TRBJ2-1; 9 nucleotides match TRBD2. Unmatched junction bases numbered 5, after V lost 4 bases and J lost 4 bases. The germline gives CDR1 MGHRA, CDR2 YSYEKL. The CDR3 totals 15 residues.

This clonotype was observed at least ten times. The V gene is TRBV3-1, the J gene TRBJ2-7; 8 nucleotides line up with TRBD2. CDR3 size: 15 residues. V lost 5 bases, J lost 4 bases, and 10 bases stayed unmatched. Germline CDR1 reads LGHDT; CDR2 reads YNNKEL (reference sequence). This chain's CDR3 is CASSERAGVLYEQYF. The DNA for the CDR3 is TGTGCCAGCAGCGAGAGAGCGGGAGTCCTTTACGAGCAGTACTTC.

This rearrangement joins TRBV5-1 to TRBJ1-4; D uncertain. This CDR3 comprises 15 residues. Germline CDR1 reads SGHRS; CDR2 reads YFSETQ. Trimming took off 3 bases at V and 5 bases at J, with 14 bases between the two ends. In DNA form, the CDR3 reads TGCGCCAGCAGCTCGTCCGGGAACCACAATGAAAAACTGTTTTTT. Its translation: CASSSSGNHNEKLFF.

Ten or more counts support this clonotype. This chain connects TRBV28 to TRBJ2-7; TRBD2 aligns across 7 bases. From germline, CDR1 is MDHEN and CDR2 SYDVKM. The length of the CDR3 is 14 residues. The junction had 6 bases not matched to a gene; V was cut back by 3 bases and J by 4 bases. In DNA, the CDR3 is TGTGCCAGCAGTTTTAGATCAGCGGGGTACGAGCAGTACTTC. Its protein product is CASSFRSAGYEQYF.

V and J are TRBV5-1 and TRBJ2-5; 10 positions match TRBD1. Germline CDR1 and CDR2: SGHRS and YFSETQ. Trimming took 4 bases from V and 1 from J; bases not matched to a gene: 7. The CDR3 totals 16 residues. DNA of the CDR3: TGCGCCAGCAGCCGACAGGGGGCTAACATCCAAGAGACCCAGTACTTC. Translating it yields CASSRQGANIQETQYF. The full variable domain, its missing parts supplied by reference TRBV5-1 and TRBJ2-5, is KAGVTQTPRYLIKTRGQQVTLSCSPISGHRSVSWYQQTPGQGLQFLFEYFSETQRNKGNFPGRFSGRQFSNSRSEMNVSTLELGDSALYLCASSRQGANIQETQYFGPGTRLLVL.

This clonotype was seen repeatedly, ten times or more. This CDR3 is CASSLGVAGVYEQYF. CDR3 DNA: TGTGCCAGCAGCTTAGGGGTAGCGGGAGTCTACGAGCAGTACTTC. This rearrangement joins TRBV7-6 to TRBJ2-7; 9 bases map to TRBD2. Germline loops: CDR1 SGHVS, CDR2 FNYEAQ. The CDR3 sequence is 15 residues long. V shed 1 base and J 3 bases; nucleotides not matched to a gene: 4.

The rearrangement joins TRBV25-1 to TRBJ2-7, with D unclear. The CDR3 totals 11 residues. V shed 4 bases and J shed 2 bases, with 3 bases lying between them. In germline, CDR1 is MGHDK, CDR2 SYGVNS. In DNA form, the CDR3 reads TGTGCCAGCAGTGGGGCCTACGAGCAGTACTTC. It specifies CASSGAYEQYF.

The sample holds a few counts of this clonotype. The chain has TRBV20-1 and TRBJ2-7; 9 bases line up with TRBD2. The CDR3 has 14 residues. J gave up 5 bases and V 3 bases, and 8 bases lay outside the gene matches. The germline V gene encodes CDR1 DFQATT and CDR2 SNEGSKA (reference sequence). CDR3: CSASLAGLFDEQYF. CDR3 DNA sequence: TGCAGTGCTAGCCTAGCGGGATTATTCGACGAGCAGTACTTC.

This clonotype was seen ten or more times. The chain's CDR3 is CASSPNRGLNTGELFF. In nucleotides, the CDR3 is TGCGCCAGCAGCCCGAACAGGGGGCTGAACACCGGGGAGCTGTTTTTT. The chain links TRBV10-1 to TRBJ2-2, with 9 positions matching TRBD1. Germline V gene data show CDR1 as WNHNN and CDR2 as SYGVQD (reference sequence). The CDR3 spans 16 residues. The ends lost 6 bases at V and 1 base at J; junction bases unmatched: 6.

This clonotype has only a few counts. The CDR3 loop is CASTQVPQATSGRPGELFF. CDR3 nucleotides: TGTGCCAGCACCCAGGTCCCGCAGGCGACTAGCGGGAGGCCCGGGGAGCTGTTTTTT. The chain is built from TRBV11-1 and TRBJ2-2; TRBD2 agrees at 13 bases. With 7 bases clipped from V and 6 bases from J, the junction kept 17 bases outside the gene matches. The CDR3 loop spans 19 amino acids. CDR1 SGHAT and CDR2 FQDESV come from the germline V gene (reference sequence).

This clonotype has a handful of counts. The V gene is TRBV6-4, the J gene TRBJ2-7, with 10 bases fitting TRBD2. There are 15 residues in the CDR3. V dropped 4 bases and J dropped 4; count of bases not matched to a gene: 7. Germline loops: CDR1 MRHNA, CDR2 SNTAGT. The CDR3 reads CASSVPSGSGYEQYF. The CDR3, as DNA: TGTGCCAGCAGTGTACCTAGCGGGAGTGGGTACGAGCAGTACTTC.

This clonotype has a handful of counts. The chain carries TRBV20-1 and TRBJ2-1; perhaps TRBD2 as D (6 bases). The CDR3 runs 13 residues. Trimming took 3 bases from V and 1 from J, leaving 7 bases between them. Germline V CDR1 and CDR2: DFQATT, SNEGSKA (reference sequence). Written as DNA, the CDR3 is TGCAGTGCTAGGCGGGGATCCTACAATGAGCAGTTCTTC. It is translated as CSARRGSYNEQFF.